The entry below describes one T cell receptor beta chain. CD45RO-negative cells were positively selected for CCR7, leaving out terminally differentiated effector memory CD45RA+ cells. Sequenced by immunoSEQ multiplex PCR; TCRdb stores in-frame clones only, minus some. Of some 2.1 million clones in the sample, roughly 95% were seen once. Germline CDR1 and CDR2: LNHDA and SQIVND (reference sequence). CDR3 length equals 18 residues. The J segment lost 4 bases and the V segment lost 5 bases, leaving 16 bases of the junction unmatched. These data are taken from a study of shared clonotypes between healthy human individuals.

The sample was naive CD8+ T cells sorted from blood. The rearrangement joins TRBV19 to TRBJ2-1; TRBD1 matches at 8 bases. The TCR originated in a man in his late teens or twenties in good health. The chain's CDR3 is CASSPTGQDWSPYNEQFF. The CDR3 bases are TGTGCCAGTAGTCCTACGGGACAGGATTGGAGCCCTTACAATGAGCAGTTCTTC. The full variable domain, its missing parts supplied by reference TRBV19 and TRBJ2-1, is DGGITQSPKYLFRKEGQNVTLSCEQNLNHDAMYWYRQDPGQGLRLIYYSQIVNDFQKGDIAEGYSVSREKKESFPLTVTSAQKNPTAFYLCASSPTGQDWSPYNEQFFGPGTRLTVL.